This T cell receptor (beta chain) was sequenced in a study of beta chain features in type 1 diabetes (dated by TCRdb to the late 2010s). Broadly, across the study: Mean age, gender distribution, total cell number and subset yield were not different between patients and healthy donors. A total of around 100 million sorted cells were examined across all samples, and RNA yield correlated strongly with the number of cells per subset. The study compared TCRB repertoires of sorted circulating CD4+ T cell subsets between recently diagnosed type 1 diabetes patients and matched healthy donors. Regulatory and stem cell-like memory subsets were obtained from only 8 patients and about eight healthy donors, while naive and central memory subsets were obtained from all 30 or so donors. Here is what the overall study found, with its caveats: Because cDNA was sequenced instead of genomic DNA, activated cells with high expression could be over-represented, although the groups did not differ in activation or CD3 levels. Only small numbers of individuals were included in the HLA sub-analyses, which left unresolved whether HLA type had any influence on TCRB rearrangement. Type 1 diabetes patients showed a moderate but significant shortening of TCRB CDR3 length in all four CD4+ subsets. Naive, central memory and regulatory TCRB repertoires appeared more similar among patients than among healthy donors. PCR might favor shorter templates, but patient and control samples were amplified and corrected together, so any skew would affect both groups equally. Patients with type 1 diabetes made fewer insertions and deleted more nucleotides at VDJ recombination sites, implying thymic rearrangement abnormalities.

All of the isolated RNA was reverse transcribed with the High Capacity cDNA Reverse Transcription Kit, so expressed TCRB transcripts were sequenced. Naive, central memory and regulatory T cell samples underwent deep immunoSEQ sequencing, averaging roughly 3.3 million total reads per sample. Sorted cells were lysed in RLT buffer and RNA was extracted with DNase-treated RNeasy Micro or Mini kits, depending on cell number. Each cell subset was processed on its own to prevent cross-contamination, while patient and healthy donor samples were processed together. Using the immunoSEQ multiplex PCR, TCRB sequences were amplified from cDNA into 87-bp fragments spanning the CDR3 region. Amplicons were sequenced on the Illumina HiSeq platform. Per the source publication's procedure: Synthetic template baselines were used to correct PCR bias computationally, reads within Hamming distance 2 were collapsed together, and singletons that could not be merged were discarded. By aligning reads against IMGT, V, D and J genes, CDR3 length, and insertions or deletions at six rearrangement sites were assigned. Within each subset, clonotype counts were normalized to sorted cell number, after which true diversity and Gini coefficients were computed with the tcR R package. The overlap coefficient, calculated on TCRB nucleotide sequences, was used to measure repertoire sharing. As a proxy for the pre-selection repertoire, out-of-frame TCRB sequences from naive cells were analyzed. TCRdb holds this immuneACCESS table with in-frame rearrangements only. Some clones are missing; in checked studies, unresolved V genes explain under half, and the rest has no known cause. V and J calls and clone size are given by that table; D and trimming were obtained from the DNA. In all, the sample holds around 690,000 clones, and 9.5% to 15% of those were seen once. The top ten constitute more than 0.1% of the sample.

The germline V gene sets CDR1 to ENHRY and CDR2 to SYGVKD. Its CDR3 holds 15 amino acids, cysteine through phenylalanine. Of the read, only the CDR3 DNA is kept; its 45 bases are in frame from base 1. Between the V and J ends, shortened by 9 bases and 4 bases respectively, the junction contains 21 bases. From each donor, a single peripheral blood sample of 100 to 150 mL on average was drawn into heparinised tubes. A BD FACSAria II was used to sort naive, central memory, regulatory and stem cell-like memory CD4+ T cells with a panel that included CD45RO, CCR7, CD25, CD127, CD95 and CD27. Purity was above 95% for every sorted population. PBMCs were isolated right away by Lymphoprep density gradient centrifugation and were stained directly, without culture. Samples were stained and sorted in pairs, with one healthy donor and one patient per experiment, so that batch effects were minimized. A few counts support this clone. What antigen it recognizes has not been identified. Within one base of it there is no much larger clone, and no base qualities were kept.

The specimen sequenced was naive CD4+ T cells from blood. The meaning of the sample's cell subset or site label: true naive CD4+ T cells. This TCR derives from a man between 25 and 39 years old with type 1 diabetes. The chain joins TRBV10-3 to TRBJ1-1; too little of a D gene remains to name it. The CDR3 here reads CAISPAGPQPTEAFF. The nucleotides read TGTGCCATAAGCCCGGCCGGGCCCCAGCCCACTGAAGCTTTCTTT.